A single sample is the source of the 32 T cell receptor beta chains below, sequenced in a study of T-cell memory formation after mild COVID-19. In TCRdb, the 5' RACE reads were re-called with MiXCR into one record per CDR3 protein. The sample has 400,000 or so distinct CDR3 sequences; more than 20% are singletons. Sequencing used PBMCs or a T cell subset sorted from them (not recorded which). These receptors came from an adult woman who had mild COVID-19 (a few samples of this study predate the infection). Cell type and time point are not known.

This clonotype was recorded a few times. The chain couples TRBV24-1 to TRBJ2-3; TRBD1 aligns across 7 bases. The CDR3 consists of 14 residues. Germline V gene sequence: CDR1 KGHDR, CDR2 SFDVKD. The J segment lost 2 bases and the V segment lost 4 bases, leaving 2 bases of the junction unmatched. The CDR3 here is CATSEDRVTDTQYF. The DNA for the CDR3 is TGTGCCACCAGTGAAGACAGGGTCACAGATACGCAGTATTTT.

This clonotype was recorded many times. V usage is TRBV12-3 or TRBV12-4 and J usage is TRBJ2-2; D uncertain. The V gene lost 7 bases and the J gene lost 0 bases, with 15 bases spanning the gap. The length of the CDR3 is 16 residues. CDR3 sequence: CASNLDGLANTGELFF. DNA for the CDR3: TGTGCCAGCAACTTGGACGGGCTCGCGAACACCGGGGAGCTGTTTTTT.

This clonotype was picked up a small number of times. The CDR3 loop is CASSILTGNNQPQHF. CDR3 DNA sequence: TGTGCCAGCAGTATACTGACAGGGAATAATCAGCCCCAGCATTTT. This sequence joins TRBV28 and TRBJ1-5; 7 nucleotides match TRBD1. V shed 5 bases, J shed 4 bases, and the junction held 8 bases outside the gene matches. Germline V gene sequence: CDR1 MDHEN, CDR2 SYDVKM. This CDR3 has 15 amino acids.

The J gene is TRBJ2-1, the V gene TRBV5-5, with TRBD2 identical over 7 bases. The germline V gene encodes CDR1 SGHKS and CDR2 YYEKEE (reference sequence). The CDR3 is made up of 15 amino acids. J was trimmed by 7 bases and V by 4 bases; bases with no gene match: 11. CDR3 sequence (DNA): TGTGCCAGCAGCCCTCGACTAGCTGACGGGAATGAGCAGTTCTTC. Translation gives CASSPRLADGNEQFF.

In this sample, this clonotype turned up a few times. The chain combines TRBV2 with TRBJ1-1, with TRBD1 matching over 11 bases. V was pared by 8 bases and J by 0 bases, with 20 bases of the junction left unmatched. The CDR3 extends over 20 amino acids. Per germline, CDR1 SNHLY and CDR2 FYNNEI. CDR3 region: CASGRPRDRGLSAMNTEAFF. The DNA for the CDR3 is TGTGCCAGCGGCCGCCCCAGGGACAGGGGGTTATCGGCCATGAACACTGAAGCTTTCTTT.

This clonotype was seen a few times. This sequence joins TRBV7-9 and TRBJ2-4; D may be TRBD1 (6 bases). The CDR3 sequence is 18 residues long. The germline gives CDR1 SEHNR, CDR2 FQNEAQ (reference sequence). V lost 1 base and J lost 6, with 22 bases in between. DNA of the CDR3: TGTGCCAGCAGCTTAGGAATGGGGGCGCGCGACGTCTCAAACATTCAGTACTTC. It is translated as CASSLGMGARDVSNIQYF.

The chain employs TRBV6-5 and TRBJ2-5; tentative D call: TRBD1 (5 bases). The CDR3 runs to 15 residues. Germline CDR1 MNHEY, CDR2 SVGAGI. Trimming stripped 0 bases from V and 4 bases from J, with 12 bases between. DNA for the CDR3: TGTGCCAGCAGTTACTCTAGGGGTGGTAGAGAGACCCAGTACTTC. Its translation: CASSYSRGGRETQYF.

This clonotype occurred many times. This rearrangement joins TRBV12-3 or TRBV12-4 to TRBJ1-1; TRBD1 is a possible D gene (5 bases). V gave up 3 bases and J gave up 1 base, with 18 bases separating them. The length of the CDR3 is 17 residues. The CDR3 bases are TGTGCCAGCAGTTTGGCACGTGGGGGGTACGGGAACACTGAAGCTTTCTTT. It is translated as CASSLARGGYGNTEAFF.

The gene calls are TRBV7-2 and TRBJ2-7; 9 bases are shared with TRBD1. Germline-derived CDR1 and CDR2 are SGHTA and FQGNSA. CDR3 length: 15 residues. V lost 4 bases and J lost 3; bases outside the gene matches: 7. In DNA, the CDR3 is TGTGCCAGCAGCTCCTGGGACAGGGTTGGCTACGAGCAGTACTTC. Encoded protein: CASSSWDRVGYEQYF. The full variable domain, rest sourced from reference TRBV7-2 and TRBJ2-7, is GAGVSQSPSNKVTEKGKDVELRCDPISGHTALYWYRQSLGQGLEFLIYFQGNSAPDKSGLPSDRFSAERTGGSVSTLTIQRTQQEDSAVYLCASSSWDRVGYEQYFGPGTRLTVT.

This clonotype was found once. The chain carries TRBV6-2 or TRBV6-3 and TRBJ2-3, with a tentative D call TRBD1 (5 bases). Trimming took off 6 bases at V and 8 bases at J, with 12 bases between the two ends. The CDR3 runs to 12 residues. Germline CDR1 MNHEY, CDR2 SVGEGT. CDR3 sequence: CASSSTQGTQYF. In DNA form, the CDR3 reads TGTGCCAGCAGCAGTACTCAGGGTACGCAGTATTTT.

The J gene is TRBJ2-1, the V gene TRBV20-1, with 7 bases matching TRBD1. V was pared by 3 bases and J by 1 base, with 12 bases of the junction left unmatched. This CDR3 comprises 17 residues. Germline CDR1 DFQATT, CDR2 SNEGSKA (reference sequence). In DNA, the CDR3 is TGCAGTGCTAGCTTACCGGGACAGCGGTTTTCCTACAATGAGCAGTTCTTC. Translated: CSASLPGQRFSYNEQFF.

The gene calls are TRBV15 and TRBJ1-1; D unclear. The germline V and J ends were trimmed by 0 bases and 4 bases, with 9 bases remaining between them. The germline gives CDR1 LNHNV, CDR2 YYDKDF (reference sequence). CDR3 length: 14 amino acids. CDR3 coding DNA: TGTGCCACCAGCAGAGATAGGTTGGGCACTGAAGCTTTCTTT. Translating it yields CATSRDRLGTEAFF.

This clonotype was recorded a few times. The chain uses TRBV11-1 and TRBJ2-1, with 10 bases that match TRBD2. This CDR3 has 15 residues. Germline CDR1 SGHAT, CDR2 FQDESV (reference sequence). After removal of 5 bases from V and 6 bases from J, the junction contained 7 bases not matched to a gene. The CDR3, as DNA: TGTGCCAGCAGCCCCCATCCTAGCGGGGGCAATGAGCAGTTCTTC. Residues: CASSPHPSGGNEQFF.

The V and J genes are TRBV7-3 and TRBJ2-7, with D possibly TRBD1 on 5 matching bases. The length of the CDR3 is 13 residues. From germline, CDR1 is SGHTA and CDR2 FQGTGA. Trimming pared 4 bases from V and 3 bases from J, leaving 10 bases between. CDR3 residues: CASSYRQLYEQYF. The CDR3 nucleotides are TGTGCCAGCAGCTACCGACAGCTCTACGAGCAGTACTTC. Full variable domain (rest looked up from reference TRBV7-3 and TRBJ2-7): GAGVSQTPSNKVTEKGKYVELRCDPISGHTALYWYRQSLGQGPEFLIYFQGTGAADDSGLPNDRFFAVRPEGSVSTLKIQRTERGDSAVYLCASSYRQLYEQYFGPGTRLTVT.

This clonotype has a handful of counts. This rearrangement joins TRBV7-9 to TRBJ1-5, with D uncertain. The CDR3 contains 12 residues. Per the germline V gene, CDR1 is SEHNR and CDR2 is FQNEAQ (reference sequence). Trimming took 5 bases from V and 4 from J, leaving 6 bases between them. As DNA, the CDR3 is TGTGCCAGCAGCCGAGATAATCAGCCCCAGCATTTT. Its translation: CASSRDNQPQHF. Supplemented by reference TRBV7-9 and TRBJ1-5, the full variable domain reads DTGVSQNPRHKITKRGQNVTFRCDPISEHNRLYWYRQTLGQGPEFLTYFQNEAQLEKSRLLSDRFSAERPKGSFSTLEIQRTEQGDSAMYLCASSRDNQPQHFGDGTRLSIL.

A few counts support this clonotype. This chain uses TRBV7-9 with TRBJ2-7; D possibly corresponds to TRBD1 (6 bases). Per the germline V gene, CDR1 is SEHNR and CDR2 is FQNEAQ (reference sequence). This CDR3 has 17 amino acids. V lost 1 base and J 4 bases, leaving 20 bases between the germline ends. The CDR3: CASSLGVRGTSGYEQYF. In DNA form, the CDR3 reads TGTGCCAGCAGCTTAGGGGTCAGGGGAACATCTGGGTACGAGCAGTACTTC.

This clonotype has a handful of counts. The CDR3 spells CSARDPYSGANVLTF. CDR3 in DNA: TGCAGTGCTAGAGACCCGTACTCTGGGGCCAACGTCCTGACTTTC. The genes are TRBV20-1 and TRBJ2-6; D gene ambiguous. The CDR3 has 15 residues. Germline CDR1 DFQATT, CDR2 SNEGSKA (reference sequence). V lost 0 bases, J lost 0 bases, and 6 bases lay in between.

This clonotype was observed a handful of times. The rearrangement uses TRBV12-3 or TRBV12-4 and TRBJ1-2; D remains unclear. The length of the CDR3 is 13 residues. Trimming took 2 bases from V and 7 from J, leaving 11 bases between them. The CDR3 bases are TGTGCCAGCAGTTTACGCCGTGAGAGTGGCTACACCTTC. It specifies CASSLRRESGYTF.

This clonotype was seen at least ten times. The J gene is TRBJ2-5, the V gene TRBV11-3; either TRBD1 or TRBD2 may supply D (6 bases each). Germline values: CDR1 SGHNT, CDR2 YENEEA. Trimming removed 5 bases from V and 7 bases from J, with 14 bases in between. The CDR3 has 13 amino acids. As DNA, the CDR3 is TGTGCCAGCAGCGAACTACAGGGAGGGACCCAGTACTTC. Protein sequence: CASSELQGGTQYF.

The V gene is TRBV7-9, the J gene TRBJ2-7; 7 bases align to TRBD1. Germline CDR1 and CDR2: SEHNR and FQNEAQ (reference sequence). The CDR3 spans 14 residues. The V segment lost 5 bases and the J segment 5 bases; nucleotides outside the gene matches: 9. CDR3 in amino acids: CASSVGQAYHEQYF. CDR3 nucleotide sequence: TGTGCCAGCAGCGTTGGACAGGCCTACCACGAGCAGTACTTC.

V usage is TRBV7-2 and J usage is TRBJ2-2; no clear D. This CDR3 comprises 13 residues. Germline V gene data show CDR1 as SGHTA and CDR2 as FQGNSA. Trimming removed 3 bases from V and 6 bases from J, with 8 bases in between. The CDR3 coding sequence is TGTGCCAGCAGCTTGAAAAGCGCCGGGGAGCTGTTTTTT. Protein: CASSLKSAGELFF.

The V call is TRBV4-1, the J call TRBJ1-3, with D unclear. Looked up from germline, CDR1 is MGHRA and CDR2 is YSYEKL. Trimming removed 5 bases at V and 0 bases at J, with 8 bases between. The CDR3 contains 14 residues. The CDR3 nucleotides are TGCGCCAGCAGCGGGCTACGCTCTGGAAACACCATATATTTT. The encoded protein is CASSGLRSGNTIYF.

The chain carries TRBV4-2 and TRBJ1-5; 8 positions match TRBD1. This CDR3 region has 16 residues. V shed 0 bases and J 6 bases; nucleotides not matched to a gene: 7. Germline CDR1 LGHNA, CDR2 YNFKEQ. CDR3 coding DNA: TGTGCCAGCAGCCAAGATCTAACAGGGGGTCGTCAGCCCCAGCATTTT. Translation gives CASSQDLTGGRQPQHF.

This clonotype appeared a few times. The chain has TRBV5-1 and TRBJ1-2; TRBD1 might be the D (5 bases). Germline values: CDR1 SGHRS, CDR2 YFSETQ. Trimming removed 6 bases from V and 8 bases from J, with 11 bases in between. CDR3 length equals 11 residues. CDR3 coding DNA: TGCGCCAGCACTTTGGGGGACGGCTACACCTTC. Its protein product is CASTLGDGYTF.

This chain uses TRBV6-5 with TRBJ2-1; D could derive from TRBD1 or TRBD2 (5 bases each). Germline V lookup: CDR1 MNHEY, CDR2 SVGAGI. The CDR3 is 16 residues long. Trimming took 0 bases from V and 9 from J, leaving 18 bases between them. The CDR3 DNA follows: TGTGCCAGCAGTTACTCGGGGGATTCACCTGGCGTTGAGCAGTTCTTC. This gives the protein CASSYSGDSPGVEQFF.

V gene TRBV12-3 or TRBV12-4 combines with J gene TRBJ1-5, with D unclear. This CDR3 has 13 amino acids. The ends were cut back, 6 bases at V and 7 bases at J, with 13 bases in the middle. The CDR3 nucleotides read TGTGCCAGCAGGTCCTCAGTGGGGCAGCCCCAGCATTTT. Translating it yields CASRSSVGQPQHF.

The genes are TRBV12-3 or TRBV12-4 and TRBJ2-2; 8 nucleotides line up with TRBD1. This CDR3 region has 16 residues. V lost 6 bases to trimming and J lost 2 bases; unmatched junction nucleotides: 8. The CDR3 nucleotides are TGTGCCAGCAGCATTTCCGGGACAGGAAACACCGGGGAGCTGTTTTTT. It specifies CASSISGTGNTGELFF.

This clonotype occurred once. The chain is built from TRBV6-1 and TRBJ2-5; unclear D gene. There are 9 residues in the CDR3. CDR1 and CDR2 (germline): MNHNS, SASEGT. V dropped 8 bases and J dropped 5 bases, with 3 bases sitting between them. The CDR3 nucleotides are TGTGCCAGCTCTGAGACCCAGTACTTC. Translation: CASSETQYF.

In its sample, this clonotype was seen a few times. The CDR3, as DNA: TGTGCCAGCAGGAGACTACAGGGGGCGAACACCGGGGAGCTGTTTTTT. Its translation is CASRRLQGANTGELFF. V and J are TRBV7-3 and TRBJ2-2; TRBD1 aligns across 8 bases. V was clipped by 6 bases and J by 0 bases; unmatched bases: 6. In germline, CDR1 is SGHTA, CDR2 FQGTGA. CDR3 length: 16 amino acids.

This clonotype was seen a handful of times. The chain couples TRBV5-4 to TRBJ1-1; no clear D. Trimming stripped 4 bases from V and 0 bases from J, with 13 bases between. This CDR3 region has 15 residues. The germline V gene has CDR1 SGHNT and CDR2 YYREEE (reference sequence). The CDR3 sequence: CASSPEARMNTEAFF. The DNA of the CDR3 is TGTGCCAGCAGCCCGGAGGCGCGGATGAACACTGAAGCTTTCTTT.

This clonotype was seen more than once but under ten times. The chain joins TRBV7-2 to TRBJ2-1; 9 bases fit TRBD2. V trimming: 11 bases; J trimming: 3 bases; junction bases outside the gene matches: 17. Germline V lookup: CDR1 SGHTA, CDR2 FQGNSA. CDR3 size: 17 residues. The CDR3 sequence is CAVIRSSAGGFYNEQFF. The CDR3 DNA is TGTGCCGTCATTAGGAGCTCAGCGGGAGGCTTCTACAATGAGCAGTTCTTC.

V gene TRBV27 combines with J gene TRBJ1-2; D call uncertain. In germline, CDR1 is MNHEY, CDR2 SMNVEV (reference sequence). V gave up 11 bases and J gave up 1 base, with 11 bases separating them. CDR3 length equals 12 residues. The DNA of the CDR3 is TGTGCCTGCGCATCCCTTAACTATGGCTACACCTTC. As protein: CACASLNYGYTF.